These T cell receptor beta chains were read from a single sample in a study of cytomegalovirus exposure and HLA in healthy donors. Repertoires were generated with immunoSEQ multiplex PCR, while TCRdb's copy carries only in-frame clones and drops some. The sample totals roughly 120,000 clones; its top ten clones hold around 7%. Material for sequencing was PBMCs. These receptors were obtained from a man between 35 and 55 years old in good health and CMV-seropositive. Each CDR3 is given with its conserved first and last residue. Each record gives: J gene, V gene, CDR3 length, D gene, CDR3 DNA, CDR3 protein. The D gene is left open where the match is weak.

J gene: TRBJ2-7; V gene: TRBV10-1; CDR3 length: 14; D gene: TRBD1; CDR3 DNA: TGCGCCAGCAGTGAGCCTGGGACAGGGTCCCAGCAGTACTTC; CDR3 protein: CASSEPGTGSQQYF
J gene: TRBJ2-7; V gene: TRBV28; CDR3 length: 16; D gene: -; CDR3 DNA: TGTGCCAGCAGTTTATTTATCACTACCAGCTCCTACGAGCAGTACTTC; CDR3 protein: CASSLFITTSSYEQYF
J gene: TRBJ2-2; V gene: TRBV29-1; CDR3 length: 11; D gene: -; CDR3 DNA: TGCAGCGTTGGTCTACCCGGGGAGCTGTTTTTT; CDR3 protein: CSVGLPGELFF
J gene: TRBJ2-3; V gene: TRBV7-7; CDR3 length: 14; D gene: TRBD1; CDR3 DNA: TGTGCCAGCAGTAAGACAGGGGGGACAGATACGCAGTATTTT; CDR3 protein: CASSKTGGTDTQYF
J gene: TRBJ2-2; V gene: TRBV4-1; CDR3 length: 14; D gene: -; CDR3 DNA: TGCGCCAGCAGCCATCCAGGGGACACCGGGGAGCTGTTTTTT; CDR3 protein: CASSHPGDTGELFF
J gene: TRBJ2-7; V gene: TRBV30; CDR3 length: 13; D gene: -; CDR3 DNA: TGTGCCTGGAGTCATGAGGGGGTCTACGAGCAGTACTTC; CDR3 protein: CAWSHEGVYEQYF
J gene: TRBJ2-7; V gene: TRBV27; CDR3 length: 14; D gene: TRBD2; CDR3 DNA: TGTGCCAGCAGTTTAGGCAGCGGGACCTACGAGCAGTACTTC; CDR3 protein: CASSLGSGTYEQYF
J gene: TRBJ2-5; V gene: TRBV4-1; CDR3 length: 13; D gene: -; CDR3 DNA: TGCGCCAGCAGCCAAGAGCCCCGGGTGCCCCAGTACTTC; CDR3 protein: CASSQEPRVPQYF
J gene: TRBJ2-3; V gene: TRBV28; CDR3 length: 11; D gene: -; CDR3 DNA: TGTGCCAGCGTACTTTCGGATACGCAGTATTTT; CDR3 protein: CASVLSDTQYF
J gene: TRBJ2-2; V gene: TRBV7-3; CDR3 length: 15; D gene: TRBD2; CDR3 DNA: TGTGCCAGCAGCTATGGGACTAGCGGGACCGGGGAGCTGTTTTTT; CDR3 protein: CASSYGTSGTGELFF
J gene: TRBJ2-7; V gene: TRBV19; CDR3 length: 18; D gene: TRBD1; CDR3 DNA: TGTGCCAGTAGTATTTGGGGACAGGGCACAGGTATATCCTACGAGCAGTACTTC; CDR3 protein: CASSIWGQGTGISYEQYF
J gene: TRBJ1-4; V gene: TRBV7-9; CDR3 length: 12; D gene: -; CDR3 DNA: TGTGCCAGCCAAGACTTAAATGAAAAACTGTTTTTT; CDR3 protein: CASQDLNEKLFF
J gene: TRBJ2-3; V gene: TRBV27; CDR3 length: 18; D gene: TRBD2; CDR3 DNA: TGTGCCAGCAGCACCGGGACTAGCGGAAACTCTAGCACAGATACGCAGTATTTT; CDR3 protein: CASSTGTSGNSSTDTQYF
J gene: TRBJ2-5; V gene: TRBV21-1; CDR3 length: 21; D gene: -; CDR3 DNA: TGTGCCAGCAGCACCCTGGGCCCAGTTTTACTAGCGGGAGGTAAGCAAGAGACCCAGTACTTC; CDR3 protein: CASSTLGPVLLAGGKQETQYF
J gene: TRBJ2-1; V gene: TRBV19; CDR3 length: 13; D gene: -; CDR3 DNA: TGTGCCAGTACCACCTCAGGGTTTCATGAGCAGTTCTTC; CDR3 protein: CASTTSGFHEQFF
J gene: TRBJ1-1; V gene: TRBV7-3; CDR3 length: 16; D gene: -; CDR3 DNA: TGTGCCAGCAGCTTACTGGGAGCGGCCTCCCGCACTGAAGCTTTCTTT; CDR3 protein: CASSLLGAASRTEAFF
J gene: TRBJ1-5; V gene: TRBV6-7; CDR3 length: 14; D gene: TRBD1; CDR3 DNA: TGTGCCAGCAGCCCCAGGGGGCGGAATCAGCCCCAGCATTTT; CDR3 protein: CASSPRGRNQPQHF
J gene: TRBJ2-3; V gene: TRBV18; CDR3 length: 15; D gene: TRBD1; CDR3 DNA: TGTGCCAGCCGGGACAGTAAAGGGAGCACAGATACGCAGTATTTT; CDR3 protein: CASRDSKGSTDTQYF
J gene: TRBJ2-7; V gene: TRBV5-4; CDR3 length: 15; D gene: TRBD1; CDR3 DNA: TGTGCCAGCAGCTCCTCGGGACAGGGACAAGTCGAGCAGTACTTC; CDR3 protein: CASSSSGQGQVEQYF
J gene: TRBJ2-3; V gene: TRBV2; CDR3 length: 14; D gene: TRBD2; CDR3 DNA: TGTGCCAGCAGGCAGCGGGAGGGGCCAGATACGCAGTATTTT; CDR3 protein: CASRQREGPDTQYF
J gene: TRBJ2-7; V gene: TRBV6-5; CDR3 length: 15; D gene: -; CDR3 DNA: TGTGCCAGCAGTTACTCGACAGCCAGCTCCTACGAGCAGTACTTC; CDR3 protein: CASSYSTASSYEQYF
J gene: TRBJ2-1; V gene: TRBV7-3; CDR3 length: 14; D gene: -; CDR3 DNA: TGTGCCAGCAGCCCCGGGACTTTTAACAATGAGCAGTTCTTC; CDR3 protein: CASSPGTFNNEQFF
J gene: TRBJ2-1; V gene: TRBV11-3; CDR3 length: 14; D gene: -; CDR3 DNA: TGTGCCAGCAGCCCAAGTCTCCAGTACAATGAGCAGTTCTTC; CDR3 protein: CASSPSLQYNEQFF
J gene: TRBJ2-2; V gene: TRBV27; CDR3 length: 16; D gene: TRBD1; CDR3 DNA: TGTGCCAGCAGTACCACAGGGGGCAGCGGCACCGGGGAGCTGTTTTTT; CDR3 protein: CASSTTGGSGTGELFF
J gene: TRBJ2-2; V gene: TRBV6-5; CDR3 length: 14; D gene: -; CDR3 DNA: TGTGCCAGCAGTTACTCGACAAACACCGGGGAGCTGTTTTTT; CDR3 protein: CASSYSTNTGELFF
J gene: TRBJ1-1; V gene: TRBV7-7; CDR3 length: 13; D gene: -; CDR3 DNA: TGTGCTAGCAGCCTTGAAAGAGACACTGAAGCTTTCTTT; CDR3 protein: CASSLERDTEAFF
J gene: TRBJ2-7; V gene: TRBV19; CDR3 length: 14; D gene: TRBD2; CDR3 DNA: TGTGCCAGTAGTATATCTCTAGCGGGATTCGAGCAGTACTTC; CDR3 protein: CASSISLAGFEQYF
J gene: TRBJ2-3; V gene: TRBV6-1; CDR3 length: 20; D gene: -; CDR3 DNA: TGTGCCAGCAGTGAAAAACGGGTCGGACAGAGCATATCCACCACAGATACGCAGTATTTT; CDR3 protein: CASSEKRVGQSISTTDTQYF
J gene: TRBJ2-2; V gene: TRBV6-1; CDR3 length: 14; D gene: -; CDR3 DNA: TGTGCCAGCCCGGGATTGGCGAACACCGGGGAGCTGTTTTTT; CDR3 protein: CASPGLANTGELFF
J gene: TRBJ2-7; V gene: TRBV7-2; CDR3 length: 19; D gene: -; CDR3 DNA: TGTGCCAGCAGCTTGATGACAATCCCATTTTCCATTGGCTCCTACGAGCAGTACTTC; CDR3 protein: CASSLMTIPFSIGSYEQYF
J gene: TRBJ2-7; V gene: TRBV29-1; CDR3 length: 14; D gene: TRBD2; CDR3 DNA: TGCAGCGTTGAAACTAGCGGGAGCACCTACGAGCAGTACTTC; CDR3 protein: CSVETSGSTYEQYF
J gene: TRBJ1-1; V gene: TRBV25-1; CDR3 length: 13; D gene: -; CDR3 DNA: TGTGCCAGCAGTGAAAGGGGTTCCACTGAAGCTTTCTTT; CDR3 protein: CASSERGSTEAFF
J gene: TRBJ2-5; V gene: TRBV5-1; CDR3 length: 15; D gene: -; CDR3 DNA: TGCGCCAGCAGTCCCGGGACAATCAGCCAAGAGACCCAGTACTTC; CDR3 protein: CASSPGTISQETQYF
J gene: TRBJ2-1; V gene: TRBV7-3; CDR3 length: 18; D gene: -; CDR3 DNA: TGTGCCAGCAGCTTACTCCCTATCAGGCCTGTTTCCTACAATGAGCAGTTCTTC; CDR3 protein: CASSLLPIRPVSYNEQFF
J gene: TRBJ1-4; V gene: TRBV27; CDR3 length: 13; D gene: TRBD1; CDR3 DNA: TGTGCCGGGGGGGACAGGGCTAATGAAAAACTGTTTTTT; CDR3 protein: CAGGDRANEKLFF
J gene: TRBJ1-1; V gene: TRBV6-5; CDR3 length: 13; D gene: -; CDR3 DNA: TGTGCCAGCACCGTGGACACGAACACTGAAGCTTTCTTT; CDR3 protein: CASTVDTNTEAFF
J gene: TRBJ2-1; V gene: TRBV5-1; CDR3 length: 17; D gene: TRBD1; CDR3 DNA: TGCGCCAGCAGCTTGGTTATCAGGACAGGGGGCTTGGGGGAGCAGTTCTTC; CDR3 protein: CASSLVIRTGGLGEQFF
J gene: TRBJ2-5; V gene: TRBV5-8; CDR3 length: 16; D gene: -; CDR3 DNA: TGTGCCAGCAGCTTGGGGGTAGCGGTAAGGCAAGAGACCCAGTACTTC; CDR3 protein: CASSLGVAVRQETQYF
J gene: TRBJ2-1; V gene: TRBV2; CDR3 length: 15; D gene: TRBD1; CDR3 DNA: TGTGCCAGCAGGATCGACAGGGGAATCTACAATGAGCAGTTCTTC; CDR3 protein: CASRIDRGIYNEQFF
J gene: TRBJ2-7; V gene: TRBV2; CDR3 length: 13; D gene: -; CDR3 DNA: TGTGCCAGCAGTGAAGCGAGGAGTCGCGAGCAGTACTTC; CDR3 protein: CASSEARSREQYF
J gene: TRBJ2-2; V gene: TRBV7-9; CDR3 length: 15; D gene: TRBD1; CDR3 DNA: TGTGCCAGCAGTACGACAGGGACCGACACCGGGGAGCTGTTTTTT; CDR3 protein: CASSTTGTDTGELFF
J gene: TRBJ1-4; V gene: TRBV29-1; CDR3 length: 14; D gene: -; CDR3 DNA: TGCAGCGTTGCAGGGCCCGCAACTAATGAAAAACTGTTTTTT; CDR3 protein: CSVAGPATNEKLFF
J gene: TRBJ2-1; V gene: TRBV5-1; CDR3 length: 16; D gene: TRBD2; CDR3 DNA: TGCGCCAGCAGCTTGGGACTAGCATTCCCCTACAATGAGCAGTTCTTC; CDR3 protein: CASSLGLAFPYNEQFF